This TCR beta chain stems from a study of cytomegalovirus exposure and HLA in healthy donors. The PCR made use of 60 Vbeta and 13 Jbeta primers. Sequenced by immunoSEQ multiplex PCR; TCRdb stores in-frame clones only, minus some. This sample's table reports about 140,000 clones. Every donor was a healthy person donating bone marrow. V was trimmed by 6 bases and J by 5 bases, leaving 10 bases between them. Per germline, CDR1 MDHEN and CDR2 SYDVKM. This CDR3 is built from 13 residues. This clonotype was sampled from a man between 40 and 49 years old in good health and CMV-seronegative. Material: PBMCs. The V and J genes are TRBV28 and TRBJ2-2; D unresolved. The CDR3 is CASSPPPTGELFF. Written as DNA, the CDR3 is TGTGCCAGCAGCCCCCCTCCGACCGGGGAGCTGTTTTTT. Filled out from reference TRBV28 and TRBJ2-2, the complete variable domain reads DVKVTQSSRYLVKRTGEKVFLECVQDMDHENMFWYRQDPGLGLRLIYFSYDVKMKEKGDIPEGYSVSREKKERFSLILESASTNQTSMYLCASSPPPTGELFFGEGSRLTVL.